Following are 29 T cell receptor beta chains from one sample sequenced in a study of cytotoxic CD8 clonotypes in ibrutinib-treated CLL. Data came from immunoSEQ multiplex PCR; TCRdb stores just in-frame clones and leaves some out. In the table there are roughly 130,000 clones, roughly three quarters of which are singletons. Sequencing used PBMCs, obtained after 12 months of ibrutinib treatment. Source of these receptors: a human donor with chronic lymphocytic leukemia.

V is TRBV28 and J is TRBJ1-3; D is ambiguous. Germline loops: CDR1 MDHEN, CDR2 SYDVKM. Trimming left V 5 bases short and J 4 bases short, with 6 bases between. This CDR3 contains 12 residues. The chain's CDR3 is CASSLSGNTIYF. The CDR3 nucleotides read TGTGCCAGCAGTCTCAGCGGAAACACCATATATTTT.

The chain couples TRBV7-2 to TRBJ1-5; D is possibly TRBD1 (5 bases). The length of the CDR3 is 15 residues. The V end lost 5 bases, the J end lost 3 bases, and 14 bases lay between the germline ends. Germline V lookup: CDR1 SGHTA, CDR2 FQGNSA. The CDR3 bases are TGTGCCAGCAGCGAAAGCTGGGACGTCAATCAGCCCCAGCATTTT. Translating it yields CASSESWDVNQPQHF.

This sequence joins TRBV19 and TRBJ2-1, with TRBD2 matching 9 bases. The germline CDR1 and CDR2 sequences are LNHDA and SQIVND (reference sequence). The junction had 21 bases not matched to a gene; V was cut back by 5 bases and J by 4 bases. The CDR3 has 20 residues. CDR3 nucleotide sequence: TGTGCCAGTAGTTATAACCTAGGGACAGTTCGGCTAGCGGGGTACAATGAGCAGTTCTTC. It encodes CASSYNLGTVRLAGYNEQFF.

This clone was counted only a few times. CDR3 bases: TGTGCCAGCAGCCTAGGACAGGGGGCTGGGGCCAACGTCCTGACTTTC. This encodes CASSLGQGAGANVLTF. The V call is TRBV7-2, the J call TRBJ2-6; 10 nucleotides match TRBD1. The germline gives CDR1 SGHTA, CDR2 FQGNSA. Trimming at V came to 5 bases and at J to 2 bases, leaving 3 bases not matched to a gene. The CDR3 is 16 amino acids.

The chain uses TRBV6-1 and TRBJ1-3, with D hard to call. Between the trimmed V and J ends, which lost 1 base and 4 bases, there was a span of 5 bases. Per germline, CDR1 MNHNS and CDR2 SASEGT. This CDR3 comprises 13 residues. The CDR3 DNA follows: TGTGCCAGCAGTGAAGTCCCCGGAAACACCATATATTTT. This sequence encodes CASSEVPGNTIYF.

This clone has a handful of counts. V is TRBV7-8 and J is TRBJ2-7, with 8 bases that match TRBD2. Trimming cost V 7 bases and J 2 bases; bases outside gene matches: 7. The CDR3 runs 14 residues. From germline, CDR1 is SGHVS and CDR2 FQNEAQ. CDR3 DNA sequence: TGTGCCAGCACCACCGGGACTAGTCCCTACGAGCAGTACTTC. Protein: CASTTGTSPYEQYF.

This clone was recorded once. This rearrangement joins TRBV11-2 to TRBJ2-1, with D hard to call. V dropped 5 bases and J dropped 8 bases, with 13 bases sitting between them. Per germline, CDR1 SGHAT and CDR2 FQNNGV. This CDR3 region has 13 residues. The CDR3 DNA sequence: TGTGCCAGCAGCCGAATGCAACTTTATGAGCAGTTCTTC. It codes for CASSRMQLYEQFF.

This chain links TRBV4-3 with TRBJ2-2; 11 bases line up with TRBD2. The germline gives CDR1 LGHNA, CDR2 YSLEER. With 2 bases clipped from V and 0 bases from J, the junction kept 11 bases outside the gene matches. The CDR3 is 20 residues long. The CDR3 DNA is TGCGCCAGCAGCCAACCCCCTTGGTCTAGCGGGAGGACGAACACCGGGGAGCTGTTTTTT. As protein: CASSQPPWSSGRTNTGELFF.

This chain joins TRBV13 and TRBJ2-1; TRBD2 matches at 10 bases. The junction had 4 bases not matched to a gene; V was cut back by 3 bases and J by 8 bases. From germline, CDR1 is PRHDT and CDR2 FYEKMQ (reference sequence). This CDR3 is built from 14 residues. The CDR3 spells CASSFLAGAHEQFF. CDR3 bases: TGTGCCAGCAGCTTCCTAGCGGGGGCCCATGAGCAGTTCTTC.

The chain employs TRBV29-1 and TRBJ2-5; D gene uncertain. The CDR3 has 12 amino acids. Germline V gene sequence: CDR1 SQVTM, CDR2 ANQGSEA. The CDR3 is CSFSILQETQYF. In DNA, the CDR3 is TGCTCATTCAGCATACTACAAGAGACCCAGTACTTC.

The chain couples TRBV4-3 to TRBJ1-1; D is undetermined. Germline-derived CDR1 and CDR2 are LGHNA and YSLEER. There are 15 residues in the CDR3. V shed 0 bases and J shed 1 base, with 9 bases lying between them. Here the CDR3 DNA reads TGCGCCAGCAGCCAAGATCTTAGGGAGAACACTGAAGCTTTCTTT. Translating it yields CASSQDLRENTEAFF.

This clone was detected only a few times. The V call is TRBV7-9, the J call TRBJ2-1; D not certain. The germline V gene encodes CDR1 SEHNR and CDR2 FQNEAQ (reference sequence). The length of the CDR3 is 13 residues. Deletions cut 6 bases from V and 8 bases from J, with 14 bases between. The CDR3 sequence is CASSPLSVDEQFF. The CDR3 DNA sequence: TGTGCCAGCAGTCCACTCAGCGTGGATGAGCAGTTCTTC.

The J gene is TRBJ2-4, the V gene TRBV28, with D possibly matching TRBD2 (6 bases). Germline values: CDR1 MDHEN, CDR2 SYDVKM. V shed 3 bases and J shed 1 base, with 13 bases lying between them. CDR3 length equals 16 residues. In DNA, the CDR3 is TGTGCCAGCAGTTTGTGGTGGGCGGGGGCCAAAAACATTCAGTACTTC. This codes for CASSLWWAGAKNIQYF.

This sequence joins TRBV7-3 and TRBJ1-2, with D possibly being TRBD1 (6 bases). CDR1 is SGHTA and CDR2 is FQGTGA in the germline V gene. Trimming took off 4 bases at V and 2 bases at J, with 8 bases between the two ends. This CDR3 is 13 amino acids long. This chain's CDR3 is CASSSGQNYGYTF. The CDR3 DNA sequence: TGTGCCAGCAGCTCGGGACAAAACTATGGCTACACCTTC.

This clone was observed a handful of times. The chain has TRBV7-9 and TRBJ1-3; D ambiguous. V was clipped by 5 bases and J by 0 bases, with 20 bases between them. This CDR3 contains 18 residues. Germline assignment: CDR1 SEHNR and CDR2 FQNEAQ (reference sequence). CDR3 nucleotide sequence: TGTGCCAGCAGCCAAGACCTTTCTATAGGCCTCTCTGGAAACACCATATATTTT. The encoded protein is CASSQDLSIGLSGNTIYF.

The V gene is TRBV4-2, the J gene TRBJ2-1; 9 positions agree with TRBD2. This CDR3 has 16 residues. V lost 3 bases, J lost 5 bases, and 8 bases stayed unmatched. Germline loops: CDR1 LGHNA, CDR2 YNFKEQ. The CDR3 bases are TGTGCCAGCAGCCAGGGGGTTAGCGGGGGAAACAATGAGCAGTTCTTC. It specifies CASSQGVSGGNNEQFF.

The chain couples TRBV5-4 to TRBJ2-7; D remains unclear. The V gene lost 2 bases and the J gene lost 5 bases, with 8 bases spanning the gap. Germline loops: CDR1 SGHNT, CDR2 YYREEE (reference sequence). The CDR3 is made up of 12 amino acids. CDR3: CASSFGRNEQYF. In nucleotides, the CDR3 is TGTGCCAGCAGCTTCGGCAGGAACGAGCAGTACTTC.

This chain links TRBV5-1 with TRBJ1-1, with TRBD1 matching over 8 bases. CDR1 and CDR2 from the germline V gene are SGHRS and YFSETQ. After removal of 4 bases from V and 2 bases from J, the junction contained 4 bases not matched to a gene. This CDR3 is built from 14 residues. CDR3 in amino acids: CASSRQGPNTEAFF. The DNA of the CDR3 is TGCGCCAGCAGCCGACAGGGGCCTAACACTGAAGCTTTCTTT.

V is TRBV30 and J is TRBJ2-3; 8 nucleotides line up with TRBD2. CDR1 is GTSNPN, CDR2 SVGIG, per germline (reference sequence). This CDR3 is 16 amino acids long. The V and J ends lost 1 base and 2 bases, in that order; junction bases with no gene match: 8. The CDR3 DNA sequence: TGTGCCTGGAGTGGCCGGACTAGCCCCTTCACAGATACGCAGTATTTT. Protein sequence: CAWSGRTSPFTDTQYF.

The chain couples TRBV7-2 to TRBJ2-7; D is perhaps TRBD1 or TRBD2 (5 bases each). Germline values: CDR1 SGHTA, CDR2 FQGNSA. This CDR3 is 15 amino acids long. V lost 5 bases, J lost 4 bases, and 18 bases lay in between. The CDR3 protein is CASSRTGRTTYEQYF. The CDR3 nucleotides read TGTGCCAGCAGCCGGACGGGACGGACGACTTACGAGCAGTACTTC. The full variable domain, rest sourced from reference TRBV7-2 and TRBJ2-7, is GAGVSQSPSNKVTEKGKDVELRCDPISGHTALYWYRQSLGQGLEFLIYFQGNSAPDKSGLPSDRFSAERTGGSVSTLTIQRTQQEDSAVYLCASSRTGRTTYEQYFGPGTRLTVT.

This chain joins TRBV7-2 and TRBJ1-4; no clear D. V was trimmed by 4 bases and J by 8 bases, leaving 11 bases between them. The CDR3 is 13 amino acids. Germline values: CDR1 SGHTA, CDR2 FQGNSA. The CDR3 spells CASSSGNVEKLFF. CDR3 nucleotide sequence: TGTGCCAGCAGCTCTGGAAATGTAGAAAAACTGTTTTTT.

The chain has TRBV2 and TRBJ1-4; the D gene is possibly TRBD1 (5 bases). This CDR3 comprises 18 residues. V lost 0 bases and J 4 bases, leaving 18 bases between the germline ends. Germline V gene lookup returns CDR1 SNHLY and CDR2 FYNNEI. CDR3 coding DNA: TGTGCCAGCAGTGAAGCCGTCGGACACGGTTATCTTAATGAAAAACTGTTTTTT. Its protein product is CASSEAVGHGYLNEKLFF. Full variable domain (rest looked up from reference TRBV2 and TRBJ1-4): EPEVTQTPSHQVTQMGQEVILRCVPISNHLYFYWYRQILGQKVEFLVSFYNNEISEKSEIFDDQFSVERPDGSNFTLKIRSTKLEDSAMYFCASSEAVGHGYLNEKLFFGSGTQLSVL.

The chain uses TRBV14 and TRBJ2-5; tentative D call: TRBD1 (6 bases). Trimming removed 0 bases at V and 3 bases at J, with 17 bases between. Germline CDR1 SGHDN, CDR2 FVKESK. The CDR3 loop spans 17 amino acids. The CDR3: CASSQETVTGQKETQYF. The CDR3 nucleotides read TGTGCCAGCAGCCAAGAGACCGTAACAGGACAGAAAGAGACCCAGTACTTC.

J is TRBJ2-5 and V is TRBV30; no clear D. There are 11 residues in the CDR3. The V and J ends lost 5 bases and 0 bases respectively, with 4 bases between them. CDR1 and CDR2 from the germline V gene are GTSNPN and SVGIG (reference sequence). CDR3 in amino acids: CAWEYQETQYF. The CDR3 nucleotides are TGTGCCTGGGAGTACCAAGAGACCCAGTACTTC.

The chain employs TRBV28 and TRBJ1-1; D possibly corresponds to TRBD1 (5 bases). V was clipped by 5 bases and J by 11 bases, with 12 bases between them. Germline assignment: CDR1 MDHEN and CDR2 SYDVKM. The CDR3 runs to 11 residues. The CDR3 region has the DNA TGTGCCAGCAGTCCTAGAGGGGCGGCTTTCTTT. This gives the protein CASSPRGAAFF.

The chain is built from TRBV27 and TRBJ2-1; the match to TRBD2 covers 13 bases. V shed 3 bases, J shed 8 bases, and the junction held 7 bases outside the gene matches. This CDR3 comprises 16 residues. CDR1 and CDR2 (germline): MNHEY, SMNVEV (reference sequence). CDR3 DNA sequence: TGTGCCAGCAGTTTTCCCGGGACTAGCGGGACTGATGAGCAGTTCTTC. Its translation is CASSFPGTSGTDEQFF.

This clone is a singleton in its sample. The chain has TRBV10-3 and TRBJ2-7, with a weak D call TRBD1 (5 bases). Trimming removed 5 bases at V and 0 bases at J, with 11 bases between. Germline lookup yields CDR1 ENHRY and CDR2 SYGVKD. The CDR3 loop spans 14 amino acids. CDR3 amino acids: CAISLTESSYEQYF. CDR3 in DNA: TGTGCCATCAGTTTGACAGAGAGCTCCTACGAGCAGTACTTC.

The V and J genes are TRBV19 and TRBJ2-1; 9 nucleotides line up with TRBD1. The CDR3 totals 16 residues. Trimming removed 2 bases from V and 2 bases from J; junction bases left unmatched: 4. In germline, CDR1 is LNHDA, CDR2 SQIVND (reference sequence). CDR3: CASSITGTGTYNEQFF. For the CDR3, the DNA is TGTGCCAGTAGTATAACCGGGACAGGGACCTACAATGAGCAGTTCTTC. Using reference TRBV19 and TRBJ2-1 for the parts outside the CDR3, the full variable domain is DGGITQSPKYLFRKEGQNVTLSCEQNLNHDAMYWYRQDPGQGLRLIYYSQIVNDFQKGDIAEGYSVSREKKESFPLTVTSAQKNPTAFYLCASSITGTGTYNEQFFGPGTRLTVL.

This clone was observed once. The CDR3 DNA reads TGTGCCAGCAGTTCCCCGGCCCCGACCTCCTACGAGCAGTACTTC. Its protein product is CASSSPAPTSYEQYF. The chain uses TRBV28 and TRBJ2-7; D unclear. Trimming took 4 bases from V and 0 from J, leaving 13 bases between them. From germline, CDR1 is MDHEN and CDR2 SYDVKM. This CDR3 region has 15 residues.